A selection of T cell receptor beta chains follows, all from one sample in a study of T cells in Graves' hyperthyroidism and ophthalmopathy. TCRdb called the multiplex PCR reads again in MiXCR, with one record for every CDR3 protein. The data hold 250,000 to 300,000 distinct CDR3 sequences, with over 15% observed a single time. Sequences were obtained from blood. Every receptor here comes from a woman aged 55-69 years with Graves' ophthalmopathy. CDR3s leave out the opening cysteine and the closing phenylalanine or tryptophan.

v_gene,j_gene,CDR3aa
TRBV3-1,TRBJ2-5,ASNSGAGGETQY
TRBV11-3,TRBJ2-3,ASSLDRTEQY
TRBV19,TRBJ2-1,ASGMRGGWYNEQF
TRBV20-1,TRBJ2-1,SARDIGSFSYNEQF
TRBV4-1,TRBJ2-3,ASSQERTASTDTQY
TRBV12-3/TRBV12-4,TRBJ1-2,ASSLSGTYYGYT
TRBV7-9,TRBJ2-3,ASSLGAGQGTDTQY
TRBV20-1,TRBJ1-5,SARADRGNRQPQH
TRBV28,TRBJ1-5,ASSFPPTGNQPQH
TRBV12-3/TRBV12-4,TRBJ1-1,ASSKNRGGPTEAF